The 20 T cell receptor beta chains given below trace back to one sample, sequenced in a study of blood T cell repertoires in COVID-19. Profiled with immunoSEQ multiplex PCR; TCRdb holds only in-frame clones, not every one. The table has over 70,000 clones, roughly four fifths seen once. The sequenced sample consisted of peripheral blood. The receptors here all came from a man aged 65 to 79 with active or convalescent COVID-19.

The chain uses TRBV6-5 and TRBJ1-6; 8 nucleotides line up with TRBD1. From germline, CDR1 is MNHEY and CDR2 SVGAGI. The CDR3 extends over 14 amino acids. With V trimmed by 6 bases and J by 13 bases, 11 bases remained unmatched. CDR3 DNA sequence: TGTGCCAGCAGCTCCCAGTGGCAGGGGGCCCCCCTCCACTTT. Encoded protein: CASSSQWQGAPLHF.

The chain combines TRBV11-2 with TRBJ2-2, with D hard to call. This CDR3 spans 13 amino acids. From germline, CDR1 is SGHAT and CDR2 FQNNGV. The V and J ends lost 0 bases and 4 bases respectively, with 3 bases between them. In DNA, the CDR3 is TGTGCCAGCAGCTTAGACGTCACCGGGGAGCTGTTTTTT. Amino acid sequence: CASSLDVTGELFF.

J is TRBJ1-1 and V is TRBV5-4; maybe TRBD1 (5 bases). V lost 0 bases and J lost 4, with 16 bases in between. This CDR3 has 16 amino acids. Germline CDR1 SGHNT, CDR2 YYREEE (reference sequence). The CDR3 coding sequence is TGTGCCAGCAGCTTGGCTTGGACAACGGGCGGCACTGAAGCTTTCTTT. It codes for CASSLAWTTGGTEAFF.

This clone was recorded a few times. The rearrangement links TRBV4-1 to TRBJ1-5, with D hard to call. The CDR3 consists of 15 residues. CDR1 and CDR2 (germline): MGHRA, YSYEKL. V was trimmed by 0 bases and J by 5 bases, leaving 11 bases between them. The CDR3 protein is CASSQDITVYQPQHF. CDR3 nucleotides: TGCGCCAGCAGCCAAGATATCACAGTTTATCAGCCCCAGCATTTT.

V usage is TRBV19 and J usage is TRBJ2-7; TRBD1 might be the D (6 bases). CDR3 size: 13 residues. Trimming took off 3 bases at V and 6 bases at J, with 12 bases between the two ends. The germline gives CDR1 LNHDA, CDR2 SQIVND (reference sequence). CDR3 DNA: TGTGCCAGTAGTATCAACAGGGTCGGCGAGCAGTACTTC. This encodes CASSINRVGEQYF.

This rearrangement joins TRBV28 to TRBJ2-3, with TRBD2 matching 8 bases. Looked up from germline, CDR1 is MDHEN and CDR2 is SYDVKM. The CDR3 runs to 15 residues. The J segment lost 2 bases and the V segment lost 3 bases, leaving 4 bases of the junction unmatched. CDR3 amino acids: CASSFSGDITDTQYF. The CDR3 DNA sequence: TGTGCCAGCAGTTTTAGCGGGGATATCACAGATACGCAGTATTTT.

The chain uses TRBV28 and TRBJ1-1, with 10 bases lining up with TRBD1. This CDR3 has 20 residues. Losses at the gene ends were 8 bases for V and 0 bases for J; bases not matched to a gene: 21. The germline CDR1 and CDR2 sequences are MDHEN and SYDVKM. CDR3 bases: TGTGCCAGCGGTACCATCGGGACAGGGGTAATTAAGAGTTTGAACACTGAAGCTTTCTTT. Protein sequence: CASGTIGTGVIKSLNTEAFF.

CDR3 in DNA: TGTGCCAGCAGCCAACACGCCGTGCGGGATGGCTACACCTTC. This sequence encodes CASSQHAVRDGYTF. The chain recombines TRBV7-9 with TRBJ1-2; D gene unclear. Per the germline V gene, CDR1 is SEHNR and CDR2 is FQNEAQ (reference sequence). CDR3 length: 14 residues. With 5 bases removed from V and 6 bases from J, the gap between germline ends came to 16 bases.

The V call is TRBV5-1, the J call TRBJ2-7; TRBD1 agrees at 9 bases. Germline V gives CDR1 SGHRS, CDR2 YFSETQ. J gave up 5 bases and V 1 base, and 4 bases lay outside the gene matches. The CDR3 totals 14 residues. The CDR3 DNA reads TGCGCCAGCAGCTTGTCGGGACAGGGCCACGAGCAGTACTTC. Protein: CASSLSGQGHEQYF.

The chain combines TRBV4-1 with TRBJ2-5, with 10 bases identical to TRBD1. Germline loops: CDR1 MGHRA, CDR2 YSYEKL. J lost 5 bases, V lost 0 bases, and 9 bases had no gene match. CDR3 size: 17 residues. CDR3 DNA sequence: TGCGCCAGCAGCCAAGATCCCAGGACAGGGGGACAGGAGACCCAGTACTTC. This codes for CASSQDPRTGGQETQYF.

The CDR3 here is CASSLLAGGTTDTQYF. The CDR3 region has the DNA TGCGCCAGCAGCTTACTAGCGGGGGGGACCACAGATACGCAGTATTTT. The chain uses TRBV5-1 and TRBJ2-3; 13 bases map to TRBD2. The CDR3 consists of 16 residues. Trimming at V came to 2 bases and at J to 2 bases, leaving 2 bases not matched to a gene. Germline assignment: CDR1 SGHRS and CDR2 YFSETQ.

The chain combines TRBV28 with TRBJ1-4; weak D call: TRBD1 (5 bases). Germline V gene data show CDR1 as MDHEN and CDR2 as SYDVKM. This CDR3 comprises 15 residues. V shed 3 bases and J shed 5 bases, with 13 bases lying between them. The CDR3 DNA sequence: TGTGCCAGCAGTTTTGGGGGGGGATCAAATGAAAAACTGTTTTTT. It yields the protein CASSFGGGSNEKLFF.

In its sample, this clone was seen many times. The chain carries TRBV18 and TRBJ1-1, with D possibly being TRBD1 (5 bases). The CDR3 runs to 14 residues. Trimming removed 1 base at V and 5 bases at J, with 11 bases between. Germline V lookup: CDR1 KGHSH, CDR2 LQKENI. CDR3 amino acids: CASSPQGIRTEAFF. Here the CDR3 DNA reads TGTGCCAGCTCACCACAGGGGATCAGGACTGAAGCTTTCTTT. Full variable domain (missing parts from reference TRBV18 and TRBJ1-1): NAGVMQNPRHLVRRRGQEARLRCSPMKGHSHVYWYRQLPEEGLKFMVYLQKENIIDESGMPKERFSAEFPKEGPSILRIQQVVRGDSAAYFCASSPQGIRTEAFFGQGTRLTVV.

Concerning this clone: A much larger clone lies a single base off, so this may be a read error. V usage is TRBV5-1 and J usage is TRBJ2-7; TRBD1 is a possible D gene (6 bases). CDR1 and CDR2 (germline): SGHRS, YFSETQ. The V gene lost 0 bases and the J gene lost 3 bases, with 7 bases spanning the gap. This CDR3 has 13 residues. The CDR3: CASSLGQDYEQYF. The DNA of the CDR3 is TGCGCCAGCAGCTTGGGACAGGACTACGAGCAGTACTTC.

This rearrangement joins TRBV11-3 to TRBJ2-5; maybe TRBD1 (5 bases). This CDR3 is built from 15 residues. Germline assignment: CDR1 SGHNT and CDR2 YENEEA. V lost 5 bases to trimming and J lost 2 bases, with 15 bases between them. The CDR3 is CASSPVKGRQETQYF. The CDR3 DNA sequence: TGTGCCAGCAGCCCGGTTAAGGGGCGGCAAGAGACCCAGTACTTC. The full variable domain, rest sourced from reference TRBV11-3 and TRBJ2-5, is EAGVVQSPRYKIIEKKQPVAFWCNPISGHNTLYWYLQNLGQGPELLIRYENEEAVDDSQLPKDRFSAERLKGVDSTLKIQPAELGDSAVYLCASSPVKGRQETQYFGPGTRLLVL.

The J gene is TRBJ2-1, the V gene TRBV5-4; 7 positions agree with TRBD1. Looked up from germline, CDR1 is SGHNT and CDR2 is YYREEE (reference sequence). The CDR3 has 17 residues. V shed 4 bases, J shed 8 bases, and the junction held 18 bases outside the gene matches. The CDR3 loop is CASSPLRWIGGFDEQFF. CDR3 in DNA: TGTGCCAGCAGCCCGCTGCGTTGGATAGGGGGCTTCGATGAGCAGTTCTTC.

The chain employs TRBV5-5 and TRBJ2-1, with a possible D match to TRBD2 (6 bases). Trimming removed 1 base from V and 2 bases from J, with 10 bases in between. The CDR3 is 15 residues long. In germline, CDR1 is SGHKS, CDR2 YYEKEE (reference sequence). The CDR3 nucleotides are TGTGCCAGCAGCTTGAGGGACTCCCCCTACAATGAGCAGTTCTTC. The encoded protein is CASSLRDSPYNEQFF.

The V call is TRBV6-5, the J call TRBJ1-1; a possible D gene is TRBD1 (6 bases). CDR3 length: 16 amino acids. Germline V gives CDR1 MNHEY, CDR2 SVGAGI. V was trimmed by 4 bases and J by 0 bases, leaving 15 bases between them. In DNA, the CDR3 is TGTGCCAGCAGTTTCCCGGGACACAATATGAACACTGAAGCTTTCTTT. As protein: CASSFPGHNMNTEAFF.

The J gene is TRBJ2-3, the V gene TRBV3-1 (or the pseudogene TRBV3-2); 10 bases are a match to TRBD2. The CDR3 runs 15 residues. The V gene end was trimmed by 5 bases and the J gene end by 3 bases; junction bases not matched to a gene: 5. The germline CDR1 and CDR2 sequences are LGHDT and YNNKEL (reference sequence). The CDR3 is CASSLRTSGTDTQYF. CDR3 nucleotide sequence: TGTGCCAGCAGCTTGAGGACTAGCGGAACAGATACGCAGTATTTT.

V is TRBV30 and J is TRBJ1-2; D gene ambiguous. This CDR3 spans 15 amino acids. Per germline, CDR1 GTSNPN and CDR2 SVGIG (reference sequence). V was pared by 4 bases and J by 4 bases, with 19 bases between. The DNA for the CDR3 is TGTGCCTGGACCCTGAACACACCGGAGGGCTATGGCTACACCTTC. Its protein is CAWTLNTPEGYGYTF.